One and the same sample provided the 9 T cell receptor beta chains below, sequenced in a study of blood T cells in healthy people across ages. PCR was performed a second time for about 7 to 11 cycles using a sample-barcoded 5' primer and a J-beta primer mix. TCRdb redid the calling of the 5' RACE reads with MiXCR, one entry per CDR3 protein. The repertoire holds hundreds of thousands of distinct CDR3 sequences, about 28% seen once, with 15% to 19% in the top ten. Source material: blood. Every receptor here comes from a woman at least 80 years old in good health.

Notes on this clonotype: Because it lacks the conserved phenylalanine or tryptophan at the end, this CDR3 is likely a read error. V and J are TRBV30 and TRBJ2-3; 8 bases line up with TRBD2. V shed 2 bases, J shed 11 bases, and the junction held 9 bases outside the gene matches. The CDR3 runs 13 residues. The germline gives CDR1 GTSNPN, CDR2 SVGIG (reference sequence). CDR3 region: CAWSPGLAFRQYL. DNA of the CDR3: TGTGCCTGGAGTCCAGGACTAGCTTTTCGGCAGTATTTG.

The chain recombines TRBV30 with TRBJ2-1; no reliable D call. Per germline, CDR1 GTSNPN and CDR2 SVGIG (reference sequence). Between the trimmed V and J ends, which lost 4 bases and 11 bases, there was a span of 15 bases. The CDR3 is 12 amino acids. CDR3 region: CAWTNLQSQQFF. The CDR3 DNA reads as TGTGCCTGGACAAATCTACAGTCGCAGCAGTTCTTC. The variable domain in full, with the rest retrieved from reference TRBV30 and TRBJ2-1, is SQTIHQWPATLVQPVGSPLSLECTVEGTSNPNLYWYRQAAGRGLQLLFYSVGIGQISSEVPQNLSASRPQDRQFILSSKKLLLSDSGFYLCAWTNLQSQQFFGPGTRLTVL.

J is TRBJ2-7 and V is TRBV5-5; D perhaps matches TRBD2 (6 bases). V shed 5 bases and J shed 2 bases, with 23 bases lying between them. Germline V lookup: CDR1 SGHKS, CDR2 YYEKEE (reference sequence). The CDR3 contains 17 residues. CDR3 sequence: CASSGGLLRVGAYEQYF. CDR3 in DNA: TGTGCCAGCAGTGGGGGACTCCTCAGGGTGGGAGCCTACGAGCAGTACTTC.

This clonotype occurred many times. This sequence joins TRBV29-1 and TRBJ1-2; 8 bases fit TRBD1. This CDR3 region has 13 residues. J gave up 7 bases and V 1 base, and 5 bases lay outside the gene matches. Germline V CDR1 and CDR2: SQVTM, ANQGSEA. In DNA, the CDR3 is TGCAGCGTTGAAGGGCCAGGGGGCGGTGGCTACACCTTC. Protein product: CSVEGPGGGGYTF.

This clonotype was found many times. The rearrangement uses TRBV7-2 and TRBJ2-3; D is unresolved. Trimming cost V 5 bases and J 4 bases, with 7 bases left between them. The CDR3 sequence is 12 residues long. Germline CDR1 and CDR2: SGHTA and FQGNSA. The CDR3, as DNA: TGTGCCAGCAGCCACGGGTCAGATACGCAGTATTTT. Translation gives CASSHGSDTQYF.

The chain employs TRBV20-1 and TRBJ1-1; D unresolved. Trimming cost V 0 bases and J 0 bases, with 8 bases left between them. The CDR3 extends over 14 amino acids. Per the germline V gene, CDR1 is DFQATT and CDR2 is SNEGSKA (reference sequence). CDR3 residues: CSAREAGMNTEAFF. The CDR3 nucleotides read TGCAGTGCTAGAGAAGCAGGAATGAACACTGAAGCTTTCTTT.

The chain combines TRBV2 with TRBJ1-1; D unresolved. V was trimmed by 9 bases and J by 3 bases, leaving 14 bases between them. From germline, CDR1 is SNHLY and CDR2 FYNNEI. The CDR3 has 13 amino acids. This CDR3 is CASQVARYTEAFF. CDR3 nucleotides: TGTGCCAGTCAAGTCGCAAGGTACACTGAAGCTTTCTTT.

The chain combines TRBV20-1 with TRBJ2-3, with 8 bases matching TRBD2. The V gene end was trimmed by 5 bases and the J gene end by 3 bases; junction bases not matched to a gene: 7. The germline V gene encodes CDR1 DFQATT and CDR2 SNEGSKA (reference sequence). The CDR3 loop spans 14 amino acids. The CDR3 sequence: CSAPFPGGTDTQYF. CDR3 DNA: TGCAGTGCTCCCTTCCCGGGGGGGACAGATACGCAGTATTTT.

For this clonotype: The junction does not match germline at one end; this may be a read error. The chain has TRBV12-3 or TRBV12-4 and TRBJ1-5; tentatively, D is TRBD1 (5 bases). This CDR3 has 16 amino acids. The CDR3, as DNA: TGTGCCAGCAGTTTAAGCAGGGCGGTAGAGAATCGGCCCCAGCATTTT. Translation: CASSLSRAVENRPQHF.